In its sample, the clone carrying this T cell receptor beta chain was seen a few times. Germline CDR1 is MNHEY and CDR2 is SMNVEV (reference sequence). V lost 5 bases, J lost 6 bases, and 7 bases lay in between. This CDR3 is 12 amino acids long. In the authors' workflow: Scientists estimated how many nucleated cells there were by amplifying reference gene primers. Measured with immunoSEQ multiplex PCR; TCRdb has only the in-frame clones, and not every one. V and J calls plus clone size are reproduced from that table; the DNA served to infer D and trimming. In the table there are 210,000 or so clones, about 82% of which are singletons. These data originate in a study of blood T cell repertoires in COVID-19. About the research overall: There were acute and convalescent COVID-19 samples, and they came from the United States, Italy and Spain.

Input material: peripheral blood. The chain recombines TRBV27 with TRBJ2-2; possibly TRBD1 for D (5 bases). The receptor's source is a man in his fifties or sixties with COVID-19, enrolled during active disease. The CDR3 region is CASSLRAGELFF. DNA of the CDR3: TGTGCCAGCAGTCTCAGGGCCGGGGAGCTGTTTTTT.